The clone carrying this T cell receptor beta chain was observed a handful of times. Time point meaning: sample taken at primary tumor resection. Samples were obtained from roughly 65 donors, all untreated early-stage non-small cell lung cancer patients. Sequencing was performed on whole RNA extracted from tumor and nontumor lung tissue, or from frozen PBMC, and the material was left unsorted. The data derive from a study of spatial heterogeneity in lung cancer. Across the study: Combinations of a unique TCR and a UMI were tallied in raw reads, and on average each appeared more than ten times.

Unique molecular identifiers tagged every individual TCR cDNA molecule. Using its own MiXCR run on the 5' RACE reads, TCRdb lists one record per CDR3 protein. The sample lists 350 to 500 distinct CDR3 sequences; 20% to 25% were seen once. Material: normal lung tissue next to the tumor, obtained at surgery. This receptor was taken from a male donor with early-stage non-small cell lung cancer.

The CDR3 protein is CASSQSRTEAFF. The CDR3 DNA reads as TGCGCCAGCAGTCAGAGCCGCACTGAAGCTTTCTTT. The rearrangement uses TRBV10-2 and TRBJ1-1, with D unresolved. Germline loops: CDR1 WSHSY, CDR2 SAAADI. This CDR3 spans 12 amino acids. Trimming pared 5 bases from V and 4 bases from J, leaving 8 bases between.